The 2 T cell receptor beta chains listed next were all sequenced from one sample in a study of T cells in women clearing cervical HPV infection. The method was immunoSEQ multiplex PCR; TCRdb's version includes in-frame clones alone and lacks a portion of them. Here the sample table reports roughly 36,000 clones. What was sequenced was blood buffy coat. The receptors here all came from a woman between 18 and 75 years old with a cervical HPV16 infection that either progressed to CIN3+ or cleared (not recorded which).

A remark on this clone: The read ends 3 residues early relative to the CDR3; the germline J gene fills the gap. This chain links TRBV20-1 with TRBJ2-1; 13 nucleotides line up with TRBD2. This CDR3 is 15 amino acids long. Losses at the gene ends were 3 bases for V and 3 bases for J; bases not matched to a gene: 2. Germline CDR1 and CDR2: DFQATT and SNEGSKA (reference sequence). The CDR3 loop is CSARGLAGYYNEQFF. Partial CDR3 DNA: TGCAGTGCTAGGGGACTAGCGGGATACTACAATGAG.

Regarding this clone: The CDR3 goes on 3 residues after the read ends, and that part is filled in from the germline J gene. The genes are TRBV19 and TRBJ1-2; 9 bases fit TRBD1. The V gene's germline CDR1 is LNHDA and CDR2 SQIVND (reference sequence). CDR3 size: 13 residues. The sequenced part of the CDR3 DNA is TGTGCCAGTAGTTCCCCCGGGACAGGGAGC. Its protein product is CASSSPGTGS. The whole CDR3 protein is CASSSPGTGSYTF.